This record looks at one T cell receptor beta chain sequence and its context. Its antigen is still unknown. The source of the sample is a study of shared clonotypes between healthy human individuals. Whole-study findings and limits: Generally, naive subsets came out with larger estimated richness than memory subsets.

The split of CD4+ cells yielded CD45RA+ naive and CD45RA-negative memory subsets. Assay used: immunoSEQ multiplex PCR; TCRdb lists only in-frame clones, some missing. The sample consists of over a million clones, roughly 97% of them appearing once. The germline gives CDR1 SGHNT, CDR2 YYREEE (reference sequence). Trimming removed 0 bases from V and 2 bases from J; junction bases left unmatched: 5. The CDR3 totals 15 residues. Material for sequencing was naive CD4+ T cells sorted from blood. Subset specified: CD45RA+ positively selected. The chain recombines TRBV5-4 with TRBJ2-7; 7 bases agree with TRBD2. This clonotype originated in a man under 40 in good health. CDR3 loop: CASSLGASGAYEQYF. The CDR3 DNA is TGTGCCAGCAGCTTGGGGGCTAGCGGAGCCTACGAGCAGTACTTC.